This record concerns one T cell receptor beta chain sequence. Antigen specificity is unknown. The CDR3 is made up of 14 amino acids. The germline gives CDR1 MNHNS, CDR2 SASEGT. The V gene end was trimmed by 6 bases and the J gene end by 3 bases; junction bases not matched to a gene: 6. The PCR made use of 60 Vbeta and 13 Jbeta primers. Repertoires were generated with immunoSEQ multiplex PCR, while TCRdb's copy carries only in-frame clones and drops some. Its table lists 130,000 to 150,000 clones. The sample belongs to a study of cytomegalovirus exposure and HLA in healthy donors. Whole-study results and caveats: Researchers catalogued approximately 170 TCR beta chains as cytomegalovirus-associated. By HLA locus, TCR association rates varied in a later analysis, with DRB1 showing the most and HLA-C the fewest.

This receptor was taken from a man in his forties or fifties in good health and CMV-seronegative. V and J are TRBV6-1 and TRBJ2-3; TRBD2 matches at 7 bases. What was sequenced was PBMCs. CDR3: CASRLAVVTDTQYF. In nucleotides, the CDR3 is TGTGCCAGCAGGCTAGCGGTTGTTACAGATACGCAGTATTTT.